The T cell receptor (beta chain) under discussion was sequenced for a study of blood T cell repertoires in COVID-19. In the study overall: T cells, B-cell-depleted T cells, or PBMCs supplied cDNA or gDNA.

Study members were between roughly 18 and 100 years old and lived in some 26 US regions. Categorization into cohorts depended on clinical history that participants reported. Sequenced by immunoSEQ multiplex PCR; TCRdb stores in-frame clones only, minus some. This sample yields 180,000 or so clones, of which 89% are seen a single time; around 2.3% belongs to the top ten. V lost 7 bases, J lost 5 bases, and 14 bases stayed unmatched. This CDR3 region has 17 residues. Germline-derived CDR1 and CDR2 are MDHEN and SYDVKM. Material: PBMCs or T cells enriched from blood (not recorded which). The chain employs TRBV28 and TRBJ1-1, with 12 nucleotides matching TRBD1. This clonotype was obtained from a woman between 40 and 55 years old with acute COVID-19. The CDR3 sequence is CASNLPGQGAGWTEAFF. CDR3 DNA: TGTGCCAGCAATCTGCCGGGACAGGGGGCTGGGTGGACTGAAGCTTTCTTT.